The present entry profiles one T cell receptor beta chain with its context. Authors' processing steps: Reference gene primer amplification in the assay estimated nucleated cell counts. Clones were sequenced by immunoSEQ multiplex PCR, and TCRdb holds only the in-frame ones, with some missing. V and J calls and clone size are those listed in that table; D and trimming were worked out from the DNA. The profile shows some 120,000 clones, 75% to 85% of them singletons. This entry is derived from a study of blood T cell repertoires in COVID-19. J lost 5 bases, V lost 3 bases, and 13 bases had no gene match. Germline CDR1 reads MGHRA; CDR2 reads YSYEKL. The CDR3 length is 18 residues.

The specimen sequenced was peripheral blood. V gene TRBV4-1 combines with J gene TRBJ1-4; 9 bases map to TRBD1. This receptor was obtained from a man older than 75 with acute or convalescent COVID-19. This chain's CDR3 is CASSHDTRQGEINEKLFF. The CDR3 nucleotides read TGCGCCAGCAGCCACGATACACGACAGGGGGAGATCAATGAAAAACTGTTTTTT.